The clone carrying this TCR beta chain was recorded once. Per the authors' pipeline: Reference gene primer amplification in the assay estimated nucleated cell counts. Using immunoSEQ multiplex PCR, the repertoire was profiled, and TCRdb retains in-frame clones only, with some absent. The D gene and trimming were derived from the DNA, and the V and J assignments and clone size from that table. Of 200,000 to 300,000 clones in the sample, around 87% were seen once. The sample is drawn from a study of blood T cell repertoires in COVID-19. Study context: The samples span acute and convalescent COVID-19 from the United States, Italy and Spain. Sources were T cells, B-cell-depleted T cells, or PBMCs; the material itself was cDNA or gDNA.

V gave up 0 bases and J gave up 9 bases; unmatched junction bases: 9. This CDR3 spans 17 amino acids. The germline V gene has CDR1 LGHNA and CDR2 YSLEER. The chain recombines TRBV4-3 with TRBJ2-1; the match to TRBD2 covers 12 bases. The TCR sequence derives from a woman aged 40 to 55 who had recovered from COVID-19. Sequenced material: peripheral blood. In DNA, the CDR3 is TGCGCCAGCAGCCAAGATCCCCCTAGCGGGGGGGCCCGTGAGCAGTTCTTC. This sequence encodes CASSQDPPSGGAREQFF.